This T cell receptor beta chain is from a study of blood T cell repertoires in COVID-19. About the study: COVID-19 samples collected from the United States, Italy and Spain covered acute and convalescent phases. PBMCs, B-cell-depleted T cells, or T cells were the source of the cDNA or gDNA that made up the material.

How the authors handled the data: Nucleated cell counts were estimated from reference gene primer amplification. Generated by immunoSEQ multiplex PCR, the TCRdb table keeps only in-frame clones and is missing some. V and J calls and clone size are given by that table; D and trimming were obtained from the DNA. The top ten clones hold roughly 5% of a sample with some 220,000 clones, 83% of them seen once. The length of the CDR3 is 14 residues. CDR1 and CDR2 (germline): SQVTM, ANQGSEA. J was trimmed by 0 bases and V by 6 bases; bases with no gene match: 8. The TCR originated in a human donor in a cohort sampled during active COVID-19. The V and J genes are TRBV29-1 and TRBJ2-7, with 7 nucleotides matching TRBD1. The material sequenced was peripheral blood. CDR3 sequence (DNA): TGCAGCGTGGCCCGGGACAGTAGCTCCTACGAGCAGTACTTC. Its translation: CSVARDSSSYEQYF.